Listed below are T cell receptor beta chains from one sample, sequenced in a study of blood T cell repertoires in COVID-19. Generated by immunoSEQ multiplex PCR, the TCRdb table keeps only in-frame clones and is missing some. This sample has 100,000 to 150,000 clones; approximately 70% occur once, and the top ten carry around 0.9%. The sequenced sample consisted of peripheral blood. Source of these receptors: a human donor with acute or convalescent COVID-19. The donor label of this sample is uncertain. Each CDR3 is given with its conserved first and last residue. A D gene is named only where the DNA matches it firmly. A clone size is listed for some rows: how often the clone was seen (once, few, many), or a class if it is expanded.

J gene | clone size | V gene | D gene | CDR3 DNA | CDR3 protein
TRBJ1-2 | - | TRBV19 | - | TGTGCCAGTAGTCAAAGTGGGCCCAATCCCTTTAAGTATGGCTACACCTTC | CASSQSGPNPFKYGYTF
TRBJ1-6 | - | TRBV27 | - | TGTGCCAGCGCCAGGGACATCATCAATTCACCCCTCCACTTT | CASARDIINSPLHF
TRBJ2-2 | once | TRBV19 | - | TGTGCCAGTAGTAGGCAGAACACCGGGGAGCTGTTTTTT | CASSRQNTGELFF
TRBJ2-6 | - | TRBV5-8 | - | TGTGCCAGCAGCTTTAGGCAGGGGATTAGGTCTGGGGCCAACGTCCTGACTTTC | CASSFRQGIRSGANVLTF
TRBJ2-2 | - | TRBV4-2 | - | TGTGCCAGCAGCCAAGATGGAGGGTTCGGCACCGGGGAGCTGTTTTTT | CASSQDGGFGTGELFF
TRBJ1-2 | - | TRBV20-1 | - | TGCAGTGCTAGTTTAGAGGGCGGGGGGTTCTTTGGCTACACCTTC | CSASLEGGGFFGYTF
TRBJ1-2 | - | TRBV5-1 | - | TGCGCCAGCAGCTCCCGCGGGGGGGGCTATGGCTACACCTTC | CASSSRGGGYGYTF
TRBJ1-1 | - | TRBV18 | - | TGTGCCAGCTCCCCCGCGTTTGGGAGGCCTGAAGCTTTCTTT | CASSPAFGRPEAFF
TRBJ1-6 | - | TRBV7-9 | TRBD1 | TGTGCCAGCAGCAAGGGGGCCGTTTCACCCCTCCACTTT | CASSKGAVSPLHF
TRBJ1-1 | - | TRBV2 | - | TGTGCCAGCAGTGAATCAGGGGACACTGAAGCTTTCTTT | CASSESGDTEAFF
TRBJ1-6 | - | TRBV2 | TRBD1 | TGTGCCAGCAGTAGGACAGGGGGTTCACCCCTCCACTTT | CASSRTGGSPLHF
TRBJ1-2 | - | TRBV2 | TRBD1 | TGTGCCAGCAGTGATAAACAGGGGTATGGCTACACCTTC | CASSDKQGYGYTF
TRBJ2-1 | - | TRBV24-1 | TRBD2 | TGTGCCACCAGTGACCGGACTAGCTGGGATGAGCAGTTCTTC | CATSDRTSWDEQFF
TRBJ2-1 | - | TRBV7-9 | TRBD1 | TGTGCCAGCAGCCTGGCGACAGGGTCACCAGCTGGTAAGCAGTTCTTC | CASSLATGSPAGKQFF
TRBJ2-5 | few | TRBV25-1 | - | TGTGCCAGCGCAATGGGGGTTGGGACATCCTTTTCTCGGGAGACCCAGTACTTC | CASAMGVGTSFSRETQYF
TRBJ1-1 | - | TRBV3-1/TRBV3-2 | - | TGTGCCAGCAGCCAAGAGACTCTGACGGGGAACACTGAAGCTTTCTTT | CASSQETLTGNTEAFF
TRBJ2-5 | once | TRBV5-4 | - | TGTGCCAGCAGCTTGGCTCGCGGGGAGGGGGGTACGGACCAAGAGACCCAGTACTTC | CASSLARGEGGTDQETQYF
TRBJ2-3 | once | TRBV5-1 | TRBD2 | TGCGCCAGCAGCTTGGGGTGGAGCGGGGGGGCCCTTGGAGATACGCAGTATTTT | CASSLGWSGGALGDTQYF
TRBJ2-4 | - | TRBV19 | - | TGTGCCAGTAATCCGGGGGGCTCCAAAAACATTCAGTACTTC | CASNPGGSKNIQYF
TRBJ2-2 | - | TRBV7-3 | TRBD2 | TGTGCCAGCAGCTTAACTAGCGGGGGGAACACCGGGGAGCTGTTTTTT | CASSLTSGGNTGELFF
TRBJ2-5 | - | TRBV18 | - | TGTGCCAGCTCACCAGCCAGAGGGCCAAGACAAGAGACCCAGTACTTC | CASSPARGPRQETQYF
TRBJ1-2 | - | TRBV27 | - | TGTGCCAGCAGTGGGGTCGCACGGACGGGATATGGCTACACCTTC | CASSGVARTGYGYTF
TRBJ2-3 | - | TRBV5-1 | - | TGCGCCAGCAGCATCCGCGGTGATACGCAGTATTTT | CASSIRGDTQYF
TRBJ1-4 | - | TRBV11-2 | - | TGTGCCAGCGGCCCCAGGCCCGAAAAACTGTTTTTT | CASGPRPEKLFF